Ten or more counts support the clone carrying this TCR beta chain. Repertoires were generated with immunoSEQ multiplex PCR, while TCRdb's copy carries only in-frame clones and drops some. The sample holds over 95,000 clones; 75% to 85% are singletons and the top ten take approximately 18%. Germline V gene data show CDR1 as GTSNPN and CDR2 as SVGIG (reference sequence). With 1 base removed from V and 2 bases from J, the gap between germline ends came to 9 bases. CDR3 length: 13 amino acids. The entry originates in a study of blood T cell repertoires in COVID-19. The receptor was derived from a woman older than 75 with active or convalescent COVID-19. The rearrangement uses TRBV30 and TRBJ2-7; D gene uncertain. The sample comprised peripheral blood. In nucleotides, the CDR3 is TGTGCCTGGAGTGATGGCAGAACCTACGAGCAGTACTTC. Translated: CAWSDGRTYEQYF.